The 32 T cell receptor beta chains reported below all come from one sample, sequenced in a study of a mutant IDH1 vaccine in newly diagnosed glioma. Time point in this sample: baseline, week 1 (first vaccination visit). The treatment was: pre-vaccination baseline after standard-of-care therapy. This table comes from immunoSEQ multiplex PCR, and its TCRdb copy is limited to in-frame clones, with some not included. The top ten clones hold 7% to 9% of a sample with some 87,000 clones, around 80% of them seen once. The sequencing here drew on PBMCs, taken from a glioma patient treated with radiotherapy, temozolomide or both. All receptors come from a man aged 40-49 years with glioma.

This clone was counted only a few times. CDR3 in amino acids: CASREDRVDYGYTF. The CDR3 coding sequence is TGTGCCAGTCGAGAGGACAGGGTTGACTATGGCTACACCTTC. J is TRBJ1-2 and V is TRBV19, with TRBD1 matching over 8 bases. J gave up 3 bases and V 8 bases, and 8 bases lay outside the gene matches. The CDR3 length is 14 residues. CDR1 is LNHDA and CDR2 is SQIVND in the germline V gene (reference sequence).

J is TRBJ2-7 and V is TRBV6-5; the match to TRBD1 covers 8 bases. V gave up 8 bases and J gave up 3 bases; unmatched junction bases: 6. CDR3 length: 13 residues. CDR1 is MNHEY, CDR2 SVGAGI, per germline. As DNA, the CDR3 is TGTGCCAGCGGACGGACAGGGCTCTACGAGCAGTACTTC. This sequence encodes CASGRTGLYEQYF.

The chain links TRBV6-4 to TRBJ2-3, with 10 bases aligning to TRBD1. The CDR3 runs to 18 residues. Germline trimming cut 6 bases from V and 5 bases from J; bases unmatched to any gene: 17. From germline, CDR1 is MRHNA and CDR2 SNTAGT. The CDR3 spells CASRRRGTGTGVGDTQYF. CDR3 nucleotide sequence: TGTGCCAGCAGACGCCGGGGGACCGGGACAGGGGTAGGAGATACGCAGTATTTT.

This chain links TRBV7-2 with TRBJ2-5; 7 nucleotides align to TRBD2. Germline-derived CDR1 and CDR2 are SGHTA and FQGNSA. J was trimmed by 4 bases and V by 2 bases; bases with no gene match: 4. There are 14 residues in the CDR3. CDR3 sequence: CASSLMWGGETQYF. CDR3 DNA sequence: TGTGCCAGCAGCTTAATGTGGGGGGGAGAGACCCAGTACTTC.

The chain employs TRBV6-1 and TRBJ1-1; 8 bases fit TRBD1. Germline trimming cut 0 bases from V and 4 bases from J; bases unmatched to any gene: 4. CDR1 MNHNS and CDR2 SASEGT come from the germline V gene. CDR3 length: 15 amino acids. The DNA for the CDR3 is TGTGCCAGCAGTGAAGCGGACAGGGTTGGCACTGAAGCTTTCTTT. Translation: CASSEADRVGTEAFF.

The chain joins TRBV19 to TRBJ1-4; 7 bases map to TRBD1. With V trimmed by 6 bases and J by 7 bases, 5 bases remained unmatched. The germline V gene has CDR1 LNHDA and CDR2 SQIVND (reference sequence). The length of the CDR3 is 13 residues. CDR3 DNA: TGTGCCAGTAGGAGACAGGGTATTGAAAAACTGTTTTTT. Its protein is CASRRQGIEKLFF. Full variable domain (remainder filled in from reference TRBV19 and TRBJ1-4): DGGITQSPKYLFRKEGQNVTLSCEQNLNHDAMYWYRQDPGQGLRLIYYSQIVNDFQKGDIAEGYSVSREKKESFPLTVTSAQKNPTAFYLCASRRQGIEKLFFGSGTQLSVL.

V and J are TRBV5-5 and TRBJ1-1, with no clear D. The CDR3 is 13 residues long. V gave up 1 base and J gave up 5 bases, with 9 bases separating them. Germline CDR1 reads SGHKS; CDR2 reads YYEKEE (reference sequence). The CDR3 protein is CASSLYSRTEAFF. CDR3 in DNA: TGTGCCAGCAGCTTGTATTCCAGGACTGAAGCTTTCTTT.

This clone has just one count. J is TRBJ1-5 and V is TRBV27, with 9 bases aligning to TRBD1. CDR1 and CDR2 from the germline V gene are MNHEY and SMNVEV (reference sequence). V was clipped by 6 bases and J by 3 bases; unmatched bases: 9. This CDR3 comprises 16 residues. CDR3: CASRSTGQGFNQPQHF. Written as DNA, the CDR3 is TGTGCCAGCAGGAGTACGGGACAGGGTTTCAATCAGCCCCAGCATTTT.

V gene TRBV5-4 combines with J gene TRBJ2-2, with D tentatively TRBD1 (6 bases). Trimming shortened V by 2 bases and J by 5 bases, and 10 bases separated the two germline ends. The CDR3 has 14 amino acids. Germline CDR1 SGHNT, CDR2 YYREEE (reference sequence). The CDR3 loop is CASSFKGETGELFF. CDR3 sequence (DNA): TGTGCCAGCAGCTTTAAGGGGGAGACCGGGGAGCTGTTTTTT.

V gene TRBV19 combines with J gene TRBJ2-6; TRBD1 matches 7 bases. Germline values: CDR1 LNHDA, CDR2 SQIVND (reference sequence). The CDR3 has 16 amino acids. V lost 7 bases to trimming and J lost 0 bases; unmatched junction nucleotides: 6. The CDR3 sequence is CASKGAEISGANVLTF. The CDR3 DNA follows: TGTGCCAGTAAGGGGGCGGAGATCTCTGGGGCCAACGTCCTGACTTTC.

The CDR3 DNA reads TGTGCCAGCAGCTTATCTTCCGGGACAGGGGGAACCGGGGAGCTGTTTTTT. It specifies CASSLSSGTGGTGELFF. The chain links TRBV11-3 to TRBJ2-2; 11 bases map to TRBD1. V lost 2 bases to trimming and J lost 5 bases; unmatched junction nucleotides: 7. CDR3 length: 17 residues. Germline V lookup: CDR1 SGHNT, CDR2 YENEEA.

V usage is TRBV15 and J usage is TRBJ2-7; no firm D call. Germline CDR1 reads LNHNV; CDR2 reads YYDKDF (reference sequence). Trimming took 3 bases from V and 4 from J, leaving 16 bases between them. The CDR3 is 15 amino acids. CDR3 amino acids: CATSSASLPLYEQYF. The CDR3 DNA follows: TGTGCCACCAGCAGTGCCAGCTTGCCCCTTTACGAGCAGTACTTC.

The chain recombines TRBV5-1 with TRBJ2-7; the match to TRBD2 covers 12 bases. Trimming at V came to 3 bases and at J to 5 bases, leaving 6 bases not matched to a gene. Germline values: CDR1 SGHRS, CDR2 YFSETQ. The length of the CDR3 is 15 residues. This chain's CDR3 is CASSSSTSGGHEQYF. The CDR3 nucleotides read TGCGCCAGCAGCTCTTCGACTAGCGGGGGCCACGAGCAGTACTTC.

This clone was detected only a few times. The V gene is TRBV7-2, the J gene TRBJ2-1; D remains unclear. Trimming left V 6 bases short and J 7 bases short, with 10 bases between. Germline CDR1 and CDR2: SGHTA and FQGNSA. The CDR3 has 12 amino acids. The CDR3 sequence is CASSPTTNEQFF. CDR3 in DNA: TGTGCCAGCAGTCCTACAACAAATGAGCAGTTCTTC. Combining the CDR3 with reference TRBV7-2 and TRBJ2-1 gives the whole variable domain GAGVSQSPSNKVTEKGKDVELRCDPISGHTALYWYRQSLGQGLEFLIYFQGNSAPDKSGLPSDRFSAERTGGSVSTLTIQRTQQEDSAVYLCASSPTTNEQFFGPGTRLTVL.

The CDR3 sequence: CASSQGLAGRNEQFF. The CDR3 bases are TGCGCCAGCAGCCAAGGACTAGCGGGAAGGAATGAGCAGTTCTTC. This chain uses TRBV4-3 with TRBJ2-1; TRBD2 matches at 11 bases. The V gene's germline CDR1 is LGHNA and CDR2 YSLEER. There are 15 residues in the CDR3. J was trimmed by 7 bases and V by 1 base; bases with no gene match: 3.

V usage is TRBV27 and J usage is TRBJ1-2; 11 nucleotides agree with TRBD1. V was pared by 4 bases and J by 8 bases, with 6 bases of the junction left unmatched. The CDR3 spans 14 residues. The V gene's germline CDR1 is MNHEY and CDR2 SMNVEV (reference sequence). CDR3 DNA: TGTGCCAGCAGTTCCGGACAGGGGGCGGTCGGCTACACCTTC. This encodes CASSSGQGAVGYTF.

The chain joins TRBV5-4 to TRBJ2-1; D is possibly TRBD2 (5 bases). The CDR3 loop spans 16 amino acids. V lost 0 bases and J 5 bases, leaving 15 bases between the germline ends. The V gene's germline CDR1 is SGHNT and CDR2 YYREEE (reference sequence). CDR3 bases: TGTGCCAGCAGCTTGGGAGGAGTGGCGGGTAACAATGAGCAGTTCTTC. Encoded protein: CASSLGGVAGNNEQFF.

This clone has a single count. The chain's CDR3 is CASSYVGQGADTQYF. CDR3 bases: TGTGCCAGCAGTTACGTGGGACAGGGGGCAGATACGCAGTATTTT. The V call is TRBV6-6, the J call TRBJ2-3; TRBD1 matches 11 bases. The V gene's germline CDR1 is MNHNY and CDR2 SVGAGI (reference sequence). V lost 2 bases and J lost 4; bases outside the gene matches: 2. The CDR3 has 15 residues.

The chain has TRBV4-2 and TRBJ2-1, with 7 bases identical to TRBD2. The V and J ends lost 1 base and 4 bases, in that order; junction bases with no gene match: 7. Germline CDR1 is LGHNA and CDR2 is YNFKEQ. The CDR3 consists of 16 residues. The chain's CDR3 is CASSQAPSGPYNEQFF. DNA of the CDR3: TGTGCCAGCAGCCAAGCCCCTAGCGGACCTTACAATGAGCAGTTCTTC.

This clone was seen at least ten times. The rearrangement links TRBV6-6 to TRBJ2-4, with 9 bases that match TRBD1. CDR1 is MNHNY and CDR2 is SVGAGI in the germline V gene (reference sequence). CDR3 length equals 16 residues. The junction had 10 bases not matched to a gene; V was cut back by 5 bases and J by 5 bases. The CDR3 is CASSHPGTGSQNIQYF. The CDR3 nucleotides read TGTGCCAGCAGTCACCCCGGGACAGGGTCTCAAAACATTCAGTACTTC.

This clone was observed a single time. V usage is TRBV4-3 and J usage is TRBJ2-3, with 10 bases fitting TRBD1. V shed 2 bases, J shed 8 bases, and the junction held 13 bases outside the gene matches. This CDR3 is 17 amino acids long. Germline loops: CDR1 LGHNA, CDR2 YSLEER. The CDR3 DNA follows: TGCGCCAGCAGCCAATTAGGACAGGGGGTGGGAAGACCTACGCAGTATTTT. It yields the protein CASSQLGQGVGRPTQYF.

The sample holds a few counts of this clone. This chain connects TRBV5-1 to TRBJ1-2; 7 bases line up with TRBD1. Germline assignment: CDR1 SGHRS and CDR2 YFSETQ. Trimming at V came to 6 bases and at J to 2 bases, leaving 7 bases not matched to a gene. The CDR3 length is 14 residues. The CDR3: CASTATGLNYGYTF. CDR3 sequence (DNA): TGCGCCAGCACAGCGACAGGGTTGAACTATGGCTACACCTTC.

The V call is TRBV19, the J call TRBJ2-4, with 7 bases fitting TRBD1. After removal of 6 bases from V and 2 bases from J, the junction contained 1 base not matched to a gene. Looked up from germline, CDR1 is LNHDA and CDR2 is SQIVND (reference sequence). This CDR3 is built from 13 residues. CDR3 bases: TGTGCCAGTAGGGGACAGACCAAAAACATTCAGTACTTC. Its translation is CASRGQTKNIQYF.

V gene TRBV6-4 combines with J gene TRBJ2-2; 7 positions match TRBD2. V was pared by 1 base and J by 6 bases, with 2 bases of the junction left unmatched. Per germline, CDR1 MRHNA and CDR2 SNTAGT. This CDR3 has 14 residues. This CDR3 reads CASSDWAGAGELFF. CDR3 coding DNA: TGTGCCAGCAGTGACTGGGCGGGAGCCGGGGAGCTGTTTTTT.

Concerning this clone: At one end, the junction sequence differs from germline, possibly due to a read error. The chain is built from TRBV5-1 and TRBJ1-4, with unresolved D. The germline V gene encodes CDR1 SGHRS and CDR2 YFSETQ. The CDR3 is made up of 15 amino acids. The DNA of the CDR3 is TGCGCCAGCAGCTTGACCGACCTAACTAATGGAAAACTGTTTTTT. Its protein product is CASSLTDLTNGKLFF.

This chain uses TRBV19 with TRBJ2-7, with 7 bases aligning to TRBD1. Germline V lookup: CDR1 LNHDA, CDR2 SQIVND (reference sequence). The V and J ends lost 5 bases and 0 bases, in that order; junction bases with no gene match: 4. The CDR3 has 14 residues. The CDR3 region has the DNA TGTGCCAGTAGTCCCAGGACAGGCTCCTACGAGCAGTACTTC. Protein sequence: CASSPRTGSYEQYF. Full variable domain (rest looked up from reference TRBV19 and TRBJ2-7): DGGITQSPKYLFRKEGQNVTLSCEQNLNHDAMYWYRQDPGQGLRLIYYSQIVNDFQKGDIAEGYSVSREKKESFPLTVTSAQKNPTAFYLCASSPRTGSYEQYFGPGTRLTVT.

The chain carries TRBV7-9 and TRBJ2-5, with D unresolved. V was shortened by 0 bases and J by 5 bases, with 1 base between the two germline ends. Germline V CDR1 and CDR2: SEHNR, FQNEAQ (reference sequence). This CDR3 is 11 amino acids long. The CDR3 protein is CASSLAETQYF. The CDR3 coding sequence is TGTGCCAGCAGCTTAGCGGAGACCCAGTACTTC.

The DNA for the CDR3 is TGTGCCAGCAGTCCCCCGGACAGGCAAAACATTCAGTACTTC. It translates to CASSPPDRQNIQYF. V is TRBV6-6 and J is TRBJ2-4; 7 positions match TRBD1. This CDR3 is 14 amino acids long. With V trimmed by 5 bases and J by 5 bases, 6 bases remained unmatched. The V gene's germline CDR1 is MNHNY and CDR2 SVGAGI (reference sequence).

The V gene is TRBV5-6, the J gene TRBJ1-2; TRBD1 matches 12 bases. Trimming took 3 bases from V and 7 from J; bases not matched to a gene: 7. CDR1 is SGHDT and CDR2 is YYEEEE in the germline V gene. The CDR3 length is 15 residues. CDR3 amino acids: CASSSPGQGASGYTF. The CDR3 DNA reads TGTGCCAGCAGCTCCCCGGGACAGGGGGCGAGTGGCTACACCTTC.

This clone has only one observation. The chain links TRBV6-1 to TRBJ2-7, with D unresolved. Trimming removed 4 bases from V and 2 bases from J, with 12 bases in between. This CDR3 has 14 residues. Germline V gene lookup returns CDR1 MNHNS and CDR2 SASEGT. The CDR3: CASSAGKLTYEQYF. The CDR3 region has the DNA TGTGCCAGCAGTGCCGGAAAGCTAACCTACGAGCAGTACTTC.

The chain combines TRBV6-1 with TRBJ1-1; no reliable D call. This CDR3 has 11 amino acids. The germline gives CDR1 MNHNS, CDR2 SASEGT. Trimming shortened V by 5 bases and J by 6 bases, and 7 bases separated the two germline ends. For the CDR3, the DNA is TGTGCCAGCAGTTACGGGGCTGAAGCTTTCTTT. Translated: CASSYGAEAFF.

This clone appeared once. The chain couples TRBV9 to TRBJ2-7; D is unresolved. The V end was cut by 1 base, the J end by 3 bases, with 14 bases between. The CDR3 totals 15 residues. The germline gives CDR1 SGDLS, CDR2 YYNGEE. CDR3 coding DNA: TGTGCCAGCAGCGTAAGTACTACAGAAGGCTACGAGCAGTACTTC. It codes for CASSVSTTEGYEQYF. The whole variable domain, remainder taken from reference TRBV9 and TRBJ2-7, is DSGVTQTPKHLITATGQRVTLRCSPRSGDLSVYWYQQSLDQGLQFLIQYYNGEERAKGNILERFSAQQFPDLHSELNLSSLELGDSALYFCASSVSTTEGYEQYFGPGTRLTVT.